The rows below give T cell receptor beta chains drawn from one sample of a study of blood T cells in healthy people across ages. TCRdb redid the calling of the 5' RACE reads with MiXCR, one entry per CDR3 protein. The sample lists approximately 800,000 distinct CDR3 sequences, more than 20% occurring once. This sample was also put to use in a study of T cells of mothers and their children.

The sample comprised blood. All receptors come from a boy aged 5-17 years in good health. The CDR3 runs from the conserved cysteine through the conserved F or W. D genes are given only for firm matches.

J gene	V gene	D gene	CDR3 protein
TRBJ2-7	TRBV29-1	NA	CSVEEGIRPYEQYF
TRBJ2-1	TRBV15	NA	CATSNLLSSYNEQFF
TRBJ2-3	TRBV6-5	NA	CASSYFSGSTDTQYF
TRBJ1-1	TRBV6-2/TRBV6-3	TRBD1	CASSYLTGAGTEAFF
TRBJ2-5	TRBV5-1	TRBD1	CASSLAFSQGGKRPGQETQYF
TRBJ2-3	TRBV6-1	TRBD2	CASSADFLAEITDTQYF
TRBJ2-1	TRBV4-3	NA	CASSQDWRGLYNEQFF
TRBJ2-5	TRBV5-5	NA	CASSPTTRGKETQYF
NA	TRBV20-1	NA	CSARGLVNYEQYF
TRBJ2-5	TRBV15	NA	CATSRLAGETQYF
TRBJ2-2	TRBV15	NA	CATSRGGGAGELFF
TRBJ1-2	TRBV27	NA	CASSLSAGHGYTF
TRBJ2-6	TRBV6-1	NA	CASSPTIQSSGANVLTF
TRBJ1-2	TRBV4-3	NA	CASSQVLGGHLYGYTF
TRBJ2-1	TRBV9	TRBD2	CASSVSGSVDLEQFF
TRBJ1-4	TRBV4-3	NA	CASSQVAANEKLFF
TRBJ2-7	TRBV18	NA	CASGSSYEQYF
TRBJ2-1	TRBV4-1	NA	CASSRGISGSYNEQFF
TRBJ2-5	TRBV6-5	NA	CASSDRETWETQYF
TRBJ1-1	TRBV28	TRBD1	CASSKQGTDEAFF
NA	TRBV29-1	TRBD2	CSVEGLWVEGRAYEQYF
TRBJ2-7	TRBV10-3	NA	CATRGASYEQYF
TRBJ2-7	TRBV19	NA	CASSSAGSGYEQYF
TRBJ1-1	TRBV6-2/TRBV6-3	NA	CASRTAQLNTEAFF
NA	TRBV3-1	NA	CASSPGSHEQYF
TRBJ2-1	TRBV4-3	TRBD2	CASSQDRYGGRANEQFF
TRBJ2-3	TRBV7-9	NA	CASSRIGLGDTQYF
TRBJ2-3	TRBV10-3	TRBD1	CAISTTGHTDTQYF
TRBJ2-4	TRBV29-1	TRBD1	CSVEDRGLNIQYF
TRBJ2-2	TRBV30	NA	CAWSAGSRSGELFF
TRBJ2-5	TRBV7-2	NA	CASRPGYLETQYF
TRBJ2-1	TRBV29-1	NA	CSVIRARLGNEQFF
TRBJ2-7	TRBV29-1	TRBD2	CSVEKPGGEQYF
TRBJ2-5	TRBV7-2	TRBD2	CASSLSSGQETQYF
TRBJ1-1	TRBV7-2	NA	CASSLLWGGDTEAFF
TRBJ2-2	TRBV24-1	NA	CATSGFQNTGELFF
TRBJ2-1	TRBV11-2	NA	CASSPPGEYRGNEQFF
TRBJ1-5	TRBV12-3/TRBV12-4	NA	CASSLGPGLDNQPQHF
TRBJ2-5	TRBV20-1	TRBD1	CSARDSKVPAGGFGETQYF
TRBJ2-3	TRBV7-2	TRBD2	CASSWTSGASSTDTQYF
TRBJ2-5	TRBV20-1	TRBD2	CSARDLAGAWETQYF
TRBJ2-7	TRBV5-6	NA	CASSLVGQYPYEQYF
TRBJ2-1	TRBV5-1	TRBD2	CASLRTSGSSYNEQFF
TRBJ2-7	TRBV28	TRBD1	CASSAPVQTGTHEQYF
TRBJ2-5	TRBV4-3	NA	CASSQDGGSRAETQYF
TRBJ2-1	TRBV5-1	NA	CASSFPRESSYNEQLF
TRBJ2-3	TRBV6-1	NA	CASSEGSGSGDTQYF
TRBJ1-3	TRBV29-1	NA	CSVDAARDGLNTIYF
TRBJ2-5	TRBV29-1	TRBD1	CSVEEGTGGETQYF
TRBJ1-4	TRBV27	NA	CASSSSRPSVGEKLFF
TRBJ2-6	TRBV4-3	NA	CASSPQLTGEISGANVLTF